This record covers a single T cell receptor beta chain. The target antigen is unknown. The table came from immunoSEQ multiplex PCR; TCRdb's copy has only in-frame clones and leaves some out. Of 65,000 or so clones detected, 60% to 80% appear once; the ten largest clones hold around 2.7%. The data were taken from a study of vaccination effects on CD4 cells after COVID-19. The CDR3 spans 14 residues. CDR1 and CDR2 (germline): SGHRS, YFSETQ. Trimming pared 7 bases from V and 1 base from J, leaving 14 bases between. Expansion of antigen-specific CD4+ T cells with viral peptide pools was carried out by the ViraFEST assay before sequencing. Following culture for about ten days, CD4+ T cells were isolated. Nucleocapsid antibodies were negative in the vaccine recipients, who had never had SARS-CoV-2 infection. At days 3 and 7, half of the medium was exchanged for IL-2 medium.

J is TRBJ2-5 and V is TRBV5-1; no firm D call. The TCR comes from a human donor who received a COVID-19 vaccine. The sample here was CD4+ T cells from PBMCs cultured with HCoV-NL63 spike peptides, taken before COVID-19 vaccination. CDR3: CASSLRVGQETQYF. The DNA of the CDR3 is TGCGCCAGCTCTTTACGGGTGGGCCAAGAGACCCAGTACTTC.